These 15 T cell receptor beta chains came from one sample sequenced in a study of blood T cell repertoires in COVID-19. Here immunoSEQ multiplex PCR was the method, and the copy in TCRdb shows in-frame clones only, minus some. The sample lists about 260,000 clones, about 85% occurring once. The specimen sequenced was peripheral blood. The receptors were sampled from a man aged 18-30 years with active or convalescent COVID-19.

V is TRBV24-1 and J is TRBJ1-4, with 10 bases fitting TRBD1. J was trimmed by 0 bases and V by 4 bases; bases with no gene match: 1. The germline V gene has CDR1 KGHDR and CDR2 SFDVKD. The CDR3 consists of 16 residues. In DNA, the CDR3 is TGTGCCACCAGTGACGGACAGGGGGCAACTAATGAAAAACTGTTTTTT. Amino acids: CATSDGQGATNEKLFF.

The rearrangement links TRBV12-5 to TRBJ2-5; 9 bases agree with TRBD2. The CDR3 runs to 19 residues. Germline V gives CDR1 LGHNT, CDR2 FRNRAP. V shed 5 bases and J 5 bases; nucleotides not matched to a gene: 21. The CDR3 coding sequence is TGTGCTAGTGGTAGATCCTCTAGCGGGACCCCCCGGGACATGGAGACCCAGTACTTC. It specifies CASGRSSSGTPRDMETQYF.

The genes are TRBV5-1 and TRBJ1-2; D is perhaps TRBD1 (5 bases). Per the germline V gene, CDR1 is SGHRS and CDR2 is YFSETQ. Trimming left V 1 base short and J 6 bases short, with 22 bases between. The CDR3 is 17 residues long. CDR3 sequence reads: CASSLRGGDPSGDGYTF. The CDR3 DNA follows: TGCGCCAGCAGCTTGCGCGGGGGGGATCCCTCTGGGGATGGCTACACCTTC.

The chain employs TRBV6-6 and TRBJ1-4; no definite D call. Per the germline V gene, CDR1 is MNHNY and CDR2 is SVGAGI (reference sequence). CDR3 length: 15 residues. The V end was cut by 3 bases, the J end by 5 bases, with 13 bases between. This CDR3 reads CASSYSVNRNEKLFF. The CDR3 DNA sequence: TGTGCCAGCAGTTATTCGGTGAACAGAAATGAAAAACTGTTTTTT.

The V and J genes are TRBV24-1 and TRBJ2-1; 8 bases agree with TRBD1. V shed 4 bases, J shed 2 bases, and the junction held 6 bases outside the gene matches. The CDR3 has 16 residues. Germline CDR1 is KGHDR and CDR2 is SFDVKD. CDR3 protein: CATSDTGQGAYNEQFF. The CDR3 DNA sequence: TGTGCCACCAGTGACACCGGACAGGGCGCCTACAATGAGCAGTTCTTC.

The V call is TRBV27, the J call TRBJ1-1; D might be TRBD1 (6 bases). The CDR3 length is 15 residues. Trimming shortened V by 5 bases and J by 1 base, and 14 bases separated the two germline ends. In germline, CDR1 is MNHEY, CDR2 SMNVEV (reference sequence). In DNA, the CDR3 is TGTGCCAGCAGTCTGGGGAGGGGGACGAACACTGAAGCTTTCTTT. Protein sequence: CASSLGRGTNTEAFF.

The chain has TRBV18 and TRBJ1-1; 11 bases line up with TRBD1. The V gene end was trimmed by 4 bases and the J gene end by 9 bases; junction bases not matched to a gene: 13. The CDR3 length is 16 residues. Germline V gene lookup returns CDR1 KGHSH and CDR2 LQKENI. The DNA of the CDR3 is TGTGCCAGCTCACAATATGAGGCAGGACAGGGGGCAAAAGCTTTCTTT. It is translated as CASSQYEAGQGAKAFF.

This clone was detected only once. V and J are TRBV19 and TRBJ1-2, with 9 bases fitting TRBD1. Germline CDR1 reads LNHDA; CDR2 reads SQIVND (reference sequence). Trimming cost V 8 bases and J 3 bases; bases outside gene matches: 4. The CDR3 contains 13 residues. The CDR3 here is CASRTGGDYGYTF. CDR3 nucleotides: TGTGCCAGTCGTACAGGGGGCGACTATGGCTACACCTTC.

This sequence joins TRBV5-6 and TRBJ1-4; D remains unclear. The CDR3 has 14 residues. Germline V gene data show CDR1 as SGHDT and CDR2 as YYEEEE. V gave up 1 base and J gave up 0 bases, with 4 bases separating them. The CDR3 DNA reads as TGTGCCAGCAGCTTGACAGCAACTAATGAAAAACTGTTTTTT. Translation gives CASSLTATNEKLFF.

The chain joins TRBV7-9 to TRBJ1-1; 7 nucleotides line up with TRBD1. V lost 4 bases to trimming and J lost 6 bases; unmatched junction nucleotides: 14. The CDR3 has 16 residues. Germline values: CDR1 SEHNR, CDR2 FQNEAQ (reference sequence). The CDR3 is CASSSARTGGVAEAFF. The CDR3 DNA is TGTGCCAGCAGCTCTGCGCGGACAGGTGGTGTAGCTGAAGCTTTCTTT.

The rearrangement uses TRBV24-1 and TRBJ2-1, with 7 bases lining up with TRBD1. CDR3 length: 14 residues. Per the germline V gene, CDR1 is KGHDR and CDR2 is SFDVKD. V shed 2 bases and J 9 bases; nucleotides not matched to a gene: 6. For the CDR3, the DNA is TGTGCCACCAGTGATTCCGGACAGGTAATTGAGCAGTTCTTC. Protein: CATSDSGQVIEQFF.

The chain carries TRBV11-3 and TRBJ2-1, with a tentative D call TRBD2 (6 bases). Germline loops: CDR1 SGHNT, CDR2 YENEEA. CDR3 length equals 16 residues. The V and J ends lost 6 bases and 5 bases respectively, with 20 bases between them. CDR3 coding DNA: TGTGCCAGCAGTACAATTTCGGGAGCAGGCAACAATGAGCAGTTCTTC. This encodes CASSTISGAGNNEQFF. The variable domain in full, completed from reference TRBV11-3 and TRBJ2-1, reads EAGVVQSPRYKIIEKKQPVAFWCNPISGHNTLYWYLQNLGQGPELLIRYENEEAVDDSQLPKDRFSAERLKGVDSTLKIQPAELGDSAVYLCASSTISGAGNNEQFFGPGTRLTVL.

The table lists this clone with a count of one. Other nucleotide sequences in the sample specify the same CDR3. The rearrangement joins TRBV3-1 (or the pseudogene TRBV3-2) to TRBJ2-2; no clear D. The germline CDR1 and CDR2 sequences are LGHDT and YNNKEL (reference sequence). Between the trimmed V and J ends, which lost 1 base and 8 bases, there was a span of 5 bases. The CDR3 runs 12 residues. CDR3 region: CASSQGSGELFF. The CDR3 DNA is TGTGCCAGCAGCCAAGGTTCGGGGGAGCTGTTTTTT.

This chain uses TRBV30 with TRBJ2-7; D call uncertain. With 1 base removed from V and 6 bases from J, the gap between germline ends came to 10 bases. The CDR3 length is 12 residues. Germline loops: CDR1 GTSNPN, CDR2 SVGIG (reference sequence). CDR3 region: CAWSGQSPEQYF. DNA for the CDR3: TGTGCCTGGAGTGGACAATCCCCCGAGCAGTACTTC.

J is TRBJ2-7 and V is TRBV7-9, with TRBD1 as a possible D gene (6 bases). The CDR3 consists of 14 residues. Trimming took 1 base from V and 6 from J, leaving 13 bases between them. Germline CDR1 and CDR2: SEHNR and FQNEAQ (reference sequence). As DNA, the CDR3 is TGTGCCAGCAGCTTAGTGGGGGCAGGGCCCGAGCAGTACTTC. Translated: CASSLVGAGPEQYF. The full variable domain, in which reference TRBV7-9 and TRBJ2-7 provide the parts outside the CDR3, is DTGVSQNPRHKITKRGQNVTFRCDPISEHNRLYWYRQTLGQGPEFLTYFQNEAQLEKSRLLSDRFSAERPKGSFSTLEIQRTEQGDSAMYLCASSLVGAGPEQYFGPGTRLTVT.